This T cell receptor beta chain was recovered during a study of blood T cells in healthy people across ages. A second PCR, run for roughly 7 to 11 cycles, used a sample-barcoded 5' primer plus a J-beta primer mix. TCRdb recomputed calls from the 5' RACE reads with MiXCR, one row per CDR3 protein. The repertoire holds about 1.6 million distinct CDR3 sequences, with roughly 32% as singletons. Study-wide results and limits: Naive CD4+ cell counts and diversity both ran higher in long-lived than in aged donors.

This clonotype came up a few times. Its antigen is undetermined. Germline lookup yields CDR1 SGDLS and CDR2 YYNGEE. This CDR3 region has 16 residues. V lost 0 bases and J 8 bases, leaving 17 bases between the germline ends. V and J are TRBV9 and TRBJ1-4; the D is unclear. The sample taken for sequencing was blood. The receptor was derived from a woman between 25 and 40 years old in good health. CDR3: CASSVDGFKVGEKLFF. CDR3 in DNA: TGTGCCAGCAGCGTAGATGGGTTCAAGGTGGGGGAAAAACTGTTTTTT.